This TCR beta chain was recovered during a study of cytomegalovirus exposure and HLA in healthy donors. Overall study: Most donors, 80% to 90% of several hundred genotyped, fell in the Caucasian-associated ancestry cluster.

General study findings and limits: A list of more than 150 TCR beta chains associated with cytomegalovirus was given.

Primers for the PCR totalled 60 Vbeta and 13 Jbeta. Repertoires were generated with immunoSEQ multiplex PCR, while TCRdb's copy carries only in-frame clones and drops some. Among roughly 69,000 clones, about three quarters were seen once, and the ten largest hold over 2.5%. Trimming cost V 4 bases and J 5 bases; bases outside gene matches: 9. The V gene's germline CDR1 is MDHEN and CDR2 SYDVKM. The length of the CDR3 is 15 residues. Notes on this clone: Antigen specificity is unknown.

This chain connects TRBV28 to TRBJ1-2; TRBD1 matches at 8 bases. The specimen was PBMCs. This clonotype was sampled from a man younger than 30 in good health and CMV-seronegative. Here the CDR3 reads CASSSKDRDWYGYTF. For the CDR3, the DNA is TGTGCCAGCAGTTCAAAGGACAGGGATTGGTATGGCTACACCTTC.